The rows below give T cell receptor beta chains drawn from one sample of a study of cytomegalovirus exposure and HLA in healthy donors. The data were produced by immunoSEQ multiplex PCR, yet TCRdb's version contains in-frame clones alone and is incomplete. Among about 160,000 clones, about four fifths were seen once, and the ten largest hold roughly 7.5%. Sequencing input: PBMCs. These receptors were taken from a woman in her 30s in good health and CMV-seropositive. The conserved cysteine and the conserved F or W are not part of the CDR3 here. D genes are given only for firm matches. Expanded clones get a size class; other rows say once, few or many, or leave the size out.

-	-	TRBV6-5	ASSYSIMGHEQF
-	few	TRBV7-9	ASSRIDSYSPLH
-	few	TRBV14	ASSQDTARAPHYGYT
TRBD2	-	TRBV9	ASSLTSGGAHGELF
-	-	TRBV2	ASSPGVEPQSTDTQY
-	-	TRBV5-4	ASSLGLGKAKNIQY
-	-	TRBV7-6	ASSHSGGNYEQY
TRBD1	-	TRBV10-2	ASSEWTGLNYGYT
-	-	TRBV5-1	ASSLWPGVSSGANVLT
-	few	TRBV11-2	ASSLWGTSKPQAF
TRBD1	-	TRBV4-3	ASSQSLRDRATEAF
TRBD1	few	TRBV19	ASSWDRGSYEQY
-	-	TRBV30	AWSVYFTDTQY
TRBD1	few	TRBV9	ASSREVPTGGARNYGYT
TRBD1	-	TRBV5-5	ASSAGTGSRPQH
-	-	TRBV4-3	ASSQVWDTSGAF
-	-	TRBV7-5	ARSLVRGLAAPSGNTIY
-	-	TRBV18	ASSPKVSGRGTEAF
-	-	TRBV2	ASKEEGGKLF
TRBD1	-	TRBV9	ASSLGQGYGYT
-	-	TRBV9	ASSVVPPGHITDTQY
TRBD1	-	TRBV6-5	ASSPRQGVQPQH
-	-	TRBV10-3	AISESRVSGNYGYT
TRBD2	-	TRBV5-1	ASSLTLAGLDTQY
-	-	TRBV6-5	ASSYLGLATDTQY
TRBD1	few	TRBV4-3	ASSQGAGQGDEKLF
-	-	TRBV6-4	ASSKTGNTEAF
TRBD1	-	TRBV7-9	ASSFRQGTNTGELF
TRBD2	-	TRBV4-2	ASSDNGRGAFYEQY
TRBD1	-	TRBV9	ASSRSGTENYGYT
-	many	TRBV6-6	ASRGGFAEAF
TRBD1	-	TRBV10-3	AIYTGALSGNTIY
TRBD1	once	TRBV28	ASSSPRDSYNSPLH
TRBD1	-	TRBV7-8	ASSLLQGGNQPQH
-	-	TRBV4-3	ASSQNKETQY
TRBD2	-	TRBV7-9	ASSLGLAGGSSYNEQF
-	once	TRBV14	ASSPRMRGHEQY
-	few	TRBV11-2	ASSLNRAHA
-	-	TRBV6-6	ASSLYLYPSLNEQF
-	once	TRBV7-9	ASSLTKGYQY
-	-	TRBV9	ASRAGSGANVLT
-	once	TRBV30	AWSPMNTEAF
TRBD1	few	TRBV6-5	ASTGQTSSYGYT
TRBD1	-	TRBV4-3	ASSQAQGARYGYT